One and the same sample provided the 20 T cell receptor beta chains below, sequenced in a study of blood T cell repertoires in COVID-19. Profiled with immunoSEQ multiplex PCR; TCRdb holds only in-frame clones, not every one. The sample lists 380,000 or so clones, about 80% occurring once. The sequenced sample was peripheral blood. The receptors stem from a human donor with acute or convalescent COVID-19. The donor label of this sample is uncertain.

The chain is built from TRBV18 and TRBJ1-3; D is perhaps TRBD1 (5 bases). The germline gives CDR1 KGHSH, CDR2 LQKENI. The ends were cut back, 2 bases at V and 0 bases at J, with 8 bases in the middle. This CDR3 region has 15 residues. The CDR3 reads CASSPDSRSGNTIYF. CDR3 in DNA: TGTGCCAGCTCACCAGACAGCCGCTCTGGAAACACCATATATTTT.

The rearrangement joins TRBV11-2 to TRBJ1-2; D might be TRBD1 (5 bases). Germline CDR1 SGHAT, CDR2 FQNNGV. The length of the CDR3 is 15 residues. Trimming removed 0 bases from V and 4 bases from J, with 12 bases in between. The CDR3 spells CASSLEGGEFYGYTF. CDR3 DNA: TGTGCCAGCAGCTTAGAGGGGGGGGAATTCTATGGCTACACCTTC.

The rearrangement joins TRBV3-1 (or the pseudogene TRBV3-2) to TRBJ2-1, with TRBD1 identical over 7 bases. V was pared by 2 bases and J by 8 bases, with 6 bases of the junction left unmatched. The CDR3 is 14 residues long. Germline V gives CDR1 LGHDT, CDR2 YNNKEL (reference sequence). The CDR3 sequence: CASSQPGQVDEQFF. The CDR3 DNA reads TGTGCCAGCAGCCAACCAGGACAGGTCGATGAGCAGTTCTTC.

The V call is TRBV9, the J call TRBJ1-1; 8 nucleotides agree with TRBD1. J was trimmed by 0 bases and V by 2 bases; bases with no gene match: 6. The germline V gene has CDR1 SGDLS and CDR2 YYNGEE. The CDR3 length is 16 residues. The CDR3 protein is CASSVTTGAMNTEAFF. The CDR3 DNA is TGTGCCAGCAGCGTCACGACAGGGGCCATGAACACTGAAGCTTTCTTT.

This rearrangement joins TRBV15 to TRBJ2-1; the match to TRBD2 covers 9 bases. CDR1 is LNHNV, CDR2 YYDKDF, per germline (reference sequence). The J segment lost 10 bases and the V segment lost 5 bases, leaving 9 bases of the junction unmatched. CDR3 size: 14 residues. The CDR3 region is CATSLSGGHKEQFF. CDR3 in DNA: TGTGCCACCAGCCTTAGCGGGGGTCATAAGGAGCAGTTCTTC.

This clone occurred once. V is TRBV5-5 and J is TRBJ1-6, with 9 bases lining up with TRBD1. The ends lost 0 bases at V and 9 bases at J; junction bases unmatched: 1. Germline V CDR1 and CDR2: SGHKS, YYEKEE (reference sequence). This CDR3 has 14 residues. CDR3 sequence (DNA): TGTGCCAGCAGCTTGGTGACAGGGGGTTCACCCCTCCACTTT. Translating gives CASSLVTGGSPLHF.

The V gene is TRBV6-1, the J gene TRBJ1-5; 9 positions match TRBD1. V dropped 3 bases and J dropped 7; count of bases not matched to a gene: 7. The CDR3 consists of 15 residues. Germline CDR1 and CDR2: MNHNS and SASEGT. DNA for the CDR3: TGTGCCAGCAGTGACCTCGGGACAGGGCAACAGCCCCAGCATTTT. It codes for CASSDLGTGQQPQHF.

The V call is TRBV3-1 (or the pseudogene TRBV3-2), the J call TRBJ2-2; 8 bases are shared with TRBD2. The CDR3 covers 21 residues. The V segment lost 1 base and the J segment 0 bases; nucleotides outside the gene matches: 16. Germline CDR1 LGHDT, CDR2 YNNKEL (reference sequence). The CDR3 region is CASSQAFRASAGGTNTGELFF. The DNA for the CDR3 is TGTGCCAGCAGCCAAGCGTTCCGGGCTTCGGCGGGGGGAACGAACACCGGGGAGCTGTTTTTT.

The chain employs TRBV5-1 and TRBJ2-6; possible D gene TRBD1, 5 bases. Trimming pared 4 bases from V and 0 bases from J, leaving 14 bases between. Germline CDR1 reads SGHRS; CDR2 reads YFSETQ. The CDR3 spans 17 residues. The CDR3 coding sequence is TGCGCCAGCAGCCCCCAGGGTGTTACCTCTGGGGCCAACGTCCTGACTTTC. Its translation is CASSPQGVTSGANVLTF.

This chain joins TRBV5-5 and TRBJ2-1; 7 nucleotides agree with TRBD2. The CDR3 consists of 17 residues. Per germline, CDR1 SGHKS and CDR2 YYEKEE (reference sequence). Losses at the gene ends were 3 bases for V and 7 bases for J; bases not matched to a gene: 16. The CDR3 sequence: CASSSTRAGRDRNEQFF. Written as DNA, the CDR3 is TGTGCCAGCAGCTCCACACGAGCGGGACGGGATAGGAATGAGCAGTTCTTC.

This clone has just one count. The V gene is TRBV11-3, the J gene TRBJ2-3, with TRBD1 matching 7 bases. J gave up 2 bases and V 5 bases, and 7 bases lay outside the gene matches. The germline V gene has CDR1 SGHNT and CDR2 YENEEA. This CDR3 is built from 15 residues. CDR3 nucleotide sequence: TGTGCCAGCAGCCCGGGACAGCTACTCACAGATACGCAGTATTTT. Amino acids: CASSPGQLLTDTQYF. The entire variable domain, with the rest obtained from reference TRBV11-3 and TRBJ2-3, is as follows: EAGVVQSPRYKIIEKKQPVAFWCNPISGHNTLYWYLQNLGQGPELLIRYENEEAVDDSQLPKDRFSAERLKGVDSTLKIQPAELGDSAVYLCASSPGQLLTDTQYFGPGTRLTVL.

V gene TRBV11-2 combines with J gene TRBJ2-7, with a possible D match to TRBD1 (5 bases). The V and J ends lost 1 base and 6 bases respectively, with 13 bases between them. CDR3 length: 14 amino acids. Germline V gives CDR1 SGHAT, CDR2 FQNNGV. The CDR3 bases are TGTGCCAGCAGCTTAGTTTCAGGGCGAGTCGAGCAGTACTTC. Its protein product is CASSLVSGRVEQYF. Using reference TRBV11-2 and TRBJ2-7 for the parts outside the CDR3, the full variable domain is EAGVAQSPRYKIIEKRQSVAFWCNPISGHATLYWYQQILGQGPKLLIQFQNNGVVDDSQLPKDRFSAERLKGVDSTLKIQPAKLEDSAVYLCASSLVSGRVEQYFGPGTRLTVT.

The chain links TRBV11-2 to TRBJ1-1, with D tentatively TRBD1 (5 bases). V was trimmed by 3 bases and J by 11 bases, leaving 13 bases between them. The CDR3 is 12 amino acids. CDR1 and CDR2 from the germline V gene are SGHAT and FQNNGV. CDR3 DNA sequence: TGTGCCAGCAGCTTGGCAGGGCTCTCGGCTTTCTTT. Translation: CASSLAGLSAFF.

A word on this clone: This sample also contains other DNA sequences that code for the same CDR3. CDR3 protein: CASSLQGAGTEAFF. In nucleotides, the CDR3 is TGTGCCAGTAGTTTACAGGGGGCAGGCACTGAAGCTTTCTTT. The gene calls are TRBV19 and TRBJ1-1; 9 bases line up with TRBD1. CDR3 length: 14 amino acids. The J segment lost 4 bases and the V segment lost 5 bases, leaving 5 bases of the junction unmatched. Per the germline V gene, CDR1 is LNHDA and CDR2 is SQIVND (reference sequence). Full variable domain (remainder filled in from reference TRBV19 and TRBJ1-1): DGGITQSPKYLFRKEGQNVTLSCEQNLNHDAMYWYRQDPGQGLRLIYYSQIVNDFQKGDIAEGYSVSREKKESFPLTVTSAQKNPTAFYLCASSLQGAGTEAFFGQGTRLTVV.

This clone was detected a few times. The V and J genes are TRBV18 and TRBJ2-5; D is uncertain. The CDR3 is made up of 13 amino acids. Germline V lookup: CDR1 KGHSH, CDR2 LQKENI. Deletions cut 5 bases from V and 4 bases from J, with 11 bases between. CDR3 sequence (DNA): TGTGCCAGCTCATCACAACTGCCAGAGACCCAGTACTTC. This gives the protein CASSSQLPETQYF.

The chain carries TRBV4-2 and TRBJ1-2; no clear D gene. V dropped 0 bases and J dropped 4 bases, with 12 bases sitting between them. This CDR3 comprises 15 residues. The germline V gene has CDR1 LGHNA and CDR2 YNFKEQ. In DNA, the CDR3 is TGTGCCAGCAGCCAAGATTCCCCCCCCGTCTATGGCTACACCTTC. Protein product: CASSQDSPPVYGYTF.

The chain uses TRBV5-5 and TRBJ2-5; possibly TRBD1 for D (6 bases). Germline lookup yields CDR1 SGHKS and CDR2 YYEKEE (reference sequence). CDR3 size: 12 residues. Trimming took 4 bases from V and 4 from J, leaving 8 bases between them. DNA of the CDR3: TGTGCCAGCAGCAAGACAGGAGAGACCCAGTACTTC. As protein: CASSKTGETQYF.

This clone was seen a few times. The chain is built from TRBV2 and TRBJ2-2, with 11 nucleotides matching TRBD1. This CDR3 has 15 residues. Germline V lookup: CDR1 SNHLY, CDR2 FYNNEI. V gave up 6 bases and J gave up 7 bases; unmatched junction bases: 7. CDR3 loop: CASRDGQGAHGELFF. The CDR3 region has the DNA TGTGCCAGCAGGGACGGACAGGGGGCACACGGGGAGCTGTTTTTT.

This clone was seen once. The chain has TRBV4-1 and TRBJ2-1; 11 nucleotides agree with TRBD2. This CDR3 has 17 amino acids. With 1 base clipped from V and 5 bases from J, the junction kept 7 bases outside the gene matches. The germline gives CDR1 MGHRA, CDR2 YSYEKL. DNA of the CDR3: TGCGCCAGCAGCCAAGGTCCGGTAGCGGGGGGGAACAATGAGCAGTTCTTC. Its protein product is CASSQGPVAGGNNEQFF.

The gene calls are TRBV5-6 and TRBJ1-1; D is possibly TRBD1 (6 bases). This CDR3 has 18 amino acids. V was clipped by 0 bases and J by 1 base, with 19 bases between them. Germline V CDR1 and CDR2: SGHDT, YYEEEE. The CDR3 loop is CASSLEVGRGRGNTEAFF. In DNA, the CDR3 is TGTGCCAGCAGCTTGGAGGTGGGGAGGGGCAGGGGGAACACTGAAGCTTTCTTT.